This T cell receptor (beta chain) stems from a study of T-cell memory formation after mild COVID-19. Study at large: TCR clusters showed largely donor specificity.

MiXCR, applied by TCRdb to the 5' RACE reads, yields one record per CDR3 protein. The data contain 190,000 or so distinct CDR3 sequences, over 20% of them singletons. General observations from the study: What remained unconfirmed was the SARS-CoV-2 specificity of second-wave clones peaking on day 37. Within pre-infection memory, some responding clones were found, suggesting cross-reactive memory joined. CD4+ contracting clones lay mainly in CM and EM, CD8+ ones in EMRA.

This CDR3 contains 16 residues. The V gene end was trimmed by 7 bases and the J gene end by 4 bases; junction bases not matched to a gene: 14. Concerning this clonotype itself: Antigen specificity is unknown.

This chain links TRBV12-3 or TRBV12-4 with TRBJ1-1; 8 bases agree with TRBD1. Sample: PBMCs or a T cell subset sorted from them (not recorded which). The receptor's source is an adult woman who had mild COVID-19 (a few samples of this study predate the infection). Cell type and time point are not known. The CDR3 region is CASNLGQGSLVTEAFF. The CDR3 nucleotides are TGTGCCAGCAACCTCGGACAGGGTAGTTTAGTCACTGAAGCTTTCTTT.